The next 30 T cell receptor beta chains were all read from a single sample in a study of glioma-infiltrating T cells (dated by TCRdb to 2015 to 2016). The instrument was an Illumina MiSeq. TCR alpha and beta CDR3 regions were amplified with the iRepertoire nested amplicon-rescue multiplex PCR (arm-PCR) platform from RNA. TCRdb cleaned the public reads at Q25 with fastp, built clones with MiXCR and kept in-frame beta chains. One record per CDR3 amino acid sequence lists the most common genes and DNA. The sample table shows a few hundred thousand distinct CDR3 sequences, and roughly two fifths are seen once. The top ten clonotypes cover more than 10% of the sample. Sample: glioma tissue, nonneoplastic brain tissue, or PBMCs (not recorded which). The receptors here all came from a human donor with low-grade glioma or glioblastoma, undergoing nonglioma brain surgery, or in good health (not recorded which).

The DNA for the CDR3 is TGTGCCAGCAGCGTAAAGAGGGAAAGGGAGGCTTTCTTT. It yields the protein CASSVKREREAFF. This rearrangement joins TRBV6-5 to TRBJ1-1, with D unclear. This CDR3 has 13 residues. V lost 6 bases and J 11 bases, leaving 19 bases between the germline ends. Germline CDR1 reads MNHEY; CDR2 reads SVGAGI.

The chain couples TRBV7-9 to TRBJ1-5; no clear D. This CDR3 has 17 residues. Trimming removed 1 base from V and 0 bases from J, with 13 bases in between. CDR1 and CDR2 (germline): SEHNR, FQNEAQ (reference sequence). The CDR3 region has the DNA TGTGCCAGCAGCTTAGTCCCGGGTCCATATAGCAATCAGCCCCAGCATTTT. This encodes CASSLVPGPYSNQPQHF.

This sequence joins TRBV7-9 and TRBJ1-2; no reliable D call. The CDR3 extends over 15 amino acids. Germline CDR1 is SEHNR and CDR2 is FQNEAQ (reference sequence). V was trimmed by 7 bases and J by 7 bases, leaving 22 bases between them. The CDR3 sequence: CASTLNWGMEVGYTF. The CDR3 DNA reads TGTGCCAGCACTCTAAATTGGGGAATGGAGGTTGGCTACACCTTC.

This clonotype was detected many times. The V and J genes are TRBV6-2 or TRBV6-3 and TRBJ2-1; D not resolved. Germline-derived CDR1 and CDR2 are MNHEY and SVGEGT. Trimming stripped 0 bases from V and 4 bases from J, with 10 bases between. The CDR3 runs 15 residues. The CDR3: CASSYSMNGYNEQFF. The CDR3 DNA is TGTGCCAGCAGTTACTCGATGAACGGTTACAATGAGCAGTTCTTC.

The V gene is TRBV4-2, the J gene TRBJ2-5; 8 bases match TRBD2. Losses at the gene ends were 0 bases for V and 11 bases for J; bases not matched to a gene: 17. The CDR3 has 17 residues. Germline-derived CDR1 and CDR2 are LGHNA and YNFKEQ. This CDR3 is CASSQDPSGREYNEQYF. The DNA for the CDR3 is TGTGCCAGCAGCCAAGATCCAAGCGGGAGAGAATACAATGAGCAGTACTTC.

This clonotype was counted only a few times. The chain employs TRBV27 and TRBJ1-4; 12 bases align to TRBD1. After removal of 5 bases from V and 0 bases from J, the junction contained 7 bases not matched to a gene. Germline V gene lookup returns CDR1 MNHEY and CDR2 SMNVEV (reference sequence). This CDR3 has 18 amino acids. The CDR3 loop is CASSPPRDRGPTNEKLFF. In nucleotides, the CDR3 is TGTGCCAGCAGTCCGCCCCGGGACAGGGGGCCAACTAATGAAAAACTGTTTTTT.

V and J are TRBV24-1 and TRBJ1-1; a possible D gene is TRBD1 (6 bases). V lost 2 bases to trimming and J lost 6 bases, with 9 bases between them. The CDR3 sequence is 13 residues long. Germline loops: CDR1 KGHDR, CDR2 SFDVKD. In DNA, the CDR3 is TGTGCCACCAGTGATTCGGACAGACCTGAAGCTTTCTTT. The encoded protein is CATSDSDRPEAFF.

Comment on this clonotype: One end of the junction is discordant with germline, which a read error may explain. The chain uses TRBV27 and TRBJ2-5; unclear D gene. The CDR3 has 12 amino acids. CDR1 is MNHEY, CDR2 SMNVEV, per germline (reference sequence). CDR3 sequence (DNA): TGTTCCAGCAGTTCCTACCAAGAGACCCAGTACTTC. As protein: CSSSSYQETQYF.

A few counts support this clonotype. This rearrangement joins TRBV20-1 to TRBJ1-1; no clear D gene. The CDR3 has 14 residues. Trimming removed 3 bases from V and 3 bases from J, with 14 bases in between. Per the germline V gene, CDR1 is DFQATT and CDR2 is SNEGSKA (reference sequence). Here the CDR3 DNA reads TGCAGTGCTAGTCTAGGATCTCTCGACACTGAAGCTTTCTTT. Translating gives CSASLGSLDTEAFF.

A remark on this clonotype: Given a much more abundant clone one base away, this may be a read error. The chain has TRBV6-4 and TRBJ2-3, with 9 bases identical to TRBD2. From germline, CDR1 is MRHNA and CDR2 SNTAGT. After removal of 6 bases from V and 2 bases from J, the junction contained 6 bases not matched to a gene. The CDR3 is 15 residues long. This CDR3 reads CASSPTSGPTDTQYF. In DNA, the CDR3 is TGTGCCAGCAGCCCGACTAGCGGCCCCACAGATACGCAGTATTTT.

Concerning this clonotype itself: Given a much more abundant clone one base away, this may be a read error. This rearrangement joins TRBV20-1 to TRBJ1-5; D call uncertain. Germline V lookup: CDR1 DFQATT, CDR2 SNEGSKA (reference sequence). The CDR3 covers 16 residues. Trimming shortened V by 0 bases and J by 0 bases, and 12 bases separated the two germline ends. CDR3 in DNA: TGCAGTGCTAGAGATGTAGGTATTGGTAGCAATCAGCCCCAGCATTTT. Translated: CSARDVGIGSNQPQHF.

This rearrangement joins TRBV6-2 or TRBV6-3 to TRBJ2-7; TRBD2 matches 10 bases. This CDR3 has 16 residues. V was pared by 3 bases and J by 6 bases, with 11 bases of the junction left unmatched. CDR1 is MNHEY and CDR2 is SVGEGT in the germline V gene. CDR3: CASSYSSSGRVSEQYF. Here the CDR3 DNA reads TGTGCCAGCAGTTATTCTTCTAGCGGGAGAGTTTCCGAGCAGTACTTC.

The sample holds a few counts of this clonotype. The chain uses TRBV6-1 and TRBJ1-5, with D maybe TRBD1 (5 bases). CDR3 length equals 13 residues. CDR1 and CDR2 (germline): MNHNS, SASEGT. V was clipped by 5 bases and J by 5 bases, with 10 bases between them. In nucleotides, the CDR3 is TGTGCCAGCAGTTTGACAGTCGATCAGCCCCAGCATTTT. It encodes CASSLTVDQPQHF.

This clonotype was recorded only once. The chain links TRBV13 to TRBJ2-3; possibly TRBD1 or TRBD2 for D (5 bases each). The CDR3 loop spans 12 amino acids. The germline gives CDR1 PRHDT, CDR2 FYEKMQ (reference sequence). Trimming pared 4 bases from V and 11 bases from J, leaving 13 bases between. The CDR3 loop is CASSYGTGRQYF. CDR3 bases: TGTGCCAGCAGCTATGGGACGGGACGGCAGTATTTT.

Details on this clonotype: Because the CDR3 is missing its conserved closing phenylalanine or tryptophan, this is likely a read error. No DNA is shown, since the ends of the CDR3 on it are uncertain; the CDR3 is the one TCRdb lists. The chain couples TRBV6-5 to TRBJ2-1; TRBD2 is taken as the D call from the table, unchecked against the DNA. CDR1 is MNHEY, CDR2 SVGAGI, per germline. With termini counted, the CDR3 has 15 amino acids. This CDR3 reads CASSKMGLARNEQFL.

This clonotype was recorded a few times. This chain links TRBV20-1 with TRBJ2-7, with D unclear. This CDR3 spans 12 amino acids. Looked up from germline, CDR1 is DFQATT and CDR2 is SNEGSKA (reference sequence). The V and J ends lost 2 bases and 0 bases respectively, with 5 bases between them. CDR3 sequence (DNA): TGCAGTGCTAGACAGAGCTCCTACGAGCAGTACTTC. Translation gives CSARQSSYEQYF.

CDR3 loop: CASTRGTTGNLYEQYF. The CDR3 DNA sequence: TGTGCCAGCACCCGGGGGACGACAGGGAATCTCTACGAGCAGTACTTC. This rearrangement joins TRBV27 to TRBJ2-7; possible D gene TRBD1, 7 bases. Germline assignment: CDR1 MNHEY and CDR2 SMNVEV (reference sequence). CDR3 size: 16 residues. The ends were cut back, 7 bases at V and 3 bases at J, with 22 bases in the middle.

This clonotype has a handful of counts. This sequence joins TRBV25-1 and TRBJ1-5, with 7 nucleotides matching TRBD1. Trimming removed 4 bases from V and 2 bases from J; junction bases left unmatched: 5. Germline CDR1 reads MGHDK; CDR2 reads SYGVNS. This CDR3 spans 15 amino acids. The CDR3 DNA reads as TGTGCCAGCAGTGCCTGGCAGGGGGGCAATCAGCCCCAGCATTTT. Translated: CASSAWQGGNQPQHF.

This chain uses TRBV5-4 with TRBJ2-7, with D perhaps matching TRBD2 (6 bases). Germline V gene sequence: CDR1 SGHNT, CDR2 YYREEE (reference sequence). The CDR3 has 15 amino acids. V dropped 4 bases and J dropped 2 bases, with 16 bases sitting between them. CDR3 nucleotide sequence: TGTGCCAGCAGCCCCGAGACTAGTGACACCTACGAGCAGTACTTC. Translation: CASSPETSDTYEQYF.

With respect to this clonotype: Without the conserved terminal phenylalanine or tryptophan, this CDR3 likely stems from a read error. This chain links TRBV4-1 with TRBJ2-1; possible D gene TRBD2, 6 bases. The germline CDR1 and CDR2 sequences are MGHRA and YSYEKL. This CDR3 comprises 17 residues. V was shortened by 0 bases and J by 2 bases, with 14 bases between the two germline ends. In nucleotides, the CDR3 is TGCGCCAGCAGCCAAGATCTGCGGGGAGAACCCTACAATGAGCAGTTCTCC. Protein sequence: CASSQDLRGEPYNEQFS.

This clonotype was counted only a few times. V is TRBV20-1 and J is TRBJ2-3, with 9 nucleotides matching TRBD2. Losses at the gene ends were 1 base for V and 3 bases for J; bases not matched to a gene: 8. The CDR3 covers 16 residues. Germline V gene data show CDR1 as DFQATT and CDR2 as SNEGSKA (reference sequence). The CDR3 DNA sequence: TGCAGTGCTAGAGTACGCCTAGCGGGACGGACAGATACGCAGTATTTT. It specifies CSARVRLAGRTDTQYF.

This clonotype was detected only a few times. The rearrangement joins TRBV20-1 to TRBJ2-1; 11 bases map to TRBD1. With 2 bases clipped from V and 6 bases from J, the junction kept 6 bases outside the gene matches. The CDR3 extends over 15 amino acids. The V gene's germline CDR1 is DFQATT and CDR2 SNEGSKA (reference sequence). The CDR3 bases are TGCAGTGCTAGATCGGGACAGGGGGGTCGCAATGAGCAGTTCTTC. This codes for CSARSGQGGRNEQFF.

In this sample, this clonotype turned up a few times. This chain links TRBV20-1 with TRBJ2-5, with 9 nucleotides matching TRBD2. The V gene end was trimmed by 5 bases and the J gene end by 4 bases; junction bases not matched to a gene: 8. Germline CDR1 reads DFQATT; CDR2 reads SNEGSKA (reference sequence). CDR3 length: 14 residues. The chain's CDR3 is CSAPPSGVGETQYF. DNA of the CDR3: TGCAGTGCTCCCCCTAGCGGGGTGGGAGAGACCCAGTACTTC.

The chain is built from TRBV2 and TRBJ2-3, with D possibly being TRBD2 (5 bases). CDR1 and CDR2 (germline): SNHLY, FYNNEI. This CDR3 region has 14 residues. V lost 7 bases and J 4 bases, leaving 15 bases between the germline ends. CDR3 nucleotides: TGTGCCAGCACCGAGGAAAACGGGGCAGATACGCAGTATTTT. Residues: CASTEENGADTQYF.

This clonotype occurred a few times. The DNA of the CDR3 is TGTGCCAGCAGCCTCAGGTGGGGGCAGGGGGCCCACGAGCAGTACTTC. It translates to CASSLRWGQGAHEQYF. The chain uses TRBV25-1 and TRBJ2-7; the match to TRBD1 covers 8 bases. The CDR3 length is 16 residues. J gave up 5 bases and V 6 bases, and 15 bases lay outside the gene matches. Germline CDR1 reads MGHDK; CDR2 reads SYGVNS.

The table lists this clonotype with a few counts. V gene TRBV5-1 combines with J gene TRBJ2-1; 9 bases agree with TRBD1. Per germline, CDR1 SGHRS and CDR2 YFSETQ. The trim removed 6 bases at V and 2 bases at J, leaving 9 bases unmatched. This CDR3 contains 16 residues. The CDR3 loop is CASTTVQGATYNEQFF. The CDR3 DNA reads as TGCGCCAGCACAACTGTACAGGGGGCAACCTACAATGAGCAGTTCTTC.

The rearrangement uses TRBV5-6 and TRBJ2-1, with D perhaps matching TRBD2 (6 bases). With 3 bases removed from V and 9 bases from J, the gap between germline ends came to 13 bases. The CDR3 is 13 residues long. Germline-derived CDR1 and CDR2 are SGHDT and YYEEEE. The CDR3 bases are TGTGCCAGCAGCTCAGCCGCGGGACTTGAGCAGTTCTTC. Its protein is CASSSAAGLEQFF.

Worth noting for this clonotype: As the CDR3 is not closed by the conserved phenylalanine or tryptophan, this likely results from a read error. The rearrangement links TRBV19 to TRBJ2-7; D is uncertain. The CDR3 totals 15 residues. Germline V gene data show CDR1 as LNHDA and CDR2 as SQIVND (reference sequence). Trimming removed 0 bases from V and 0 bases from J, with 9 bases in between. Here the CDR3 reads CASSIDSVYSYEQYS. The DNA of the CDR3 is TGTGCCAGTAGTATAGACTCCGTGTACTCCTACGAGCAGTACTCC.

The genes are TRBV10-3 and TRBJ1-3; D possibly corresponds to TRBD1 (5 bases). The germline CDR1 and CDR2 sequences are ENHRY and SYGVKD. CDR3 length equals 14 residues. V lost 5 bases, J lost 0 bases, and 8 bases lay in between. The CDR3, as DNA: TGTGCCATCAGTAACAGGCACTCTGGAAACACCATATATTTT. Amino acids: CAISNRHSGNTIYF.

This clonotype came up many times. V usage is TRBV28 and J usage is TRBJ2-7, with 7 bases matching TRBD1. V lost 6 bases, J lost 3 bases, and 5 bases stayed unmatched. The CDR3 sequence is 13 residues long. Germline V gives CDR1 MDHEN, CDR2 SYDVKM. The CDR3 DNA follows: TGTGCCAGCAGATCGGACAGGCACTACGAGCAGTACTTC. It specifies CASRSDRHYEQYF.